Presented here are 31 T cell receptor beta chains from one specimen sequenced in a study of blood T cell repertoires in COVID-19. Sequencing used immunoSEQ multiplex PCR; TCRdb keeps in-frame clones, though not all of them. The sample holds 150,000 to 200,000 clones, approximately 83% seen once. The specimen sequenced was peripheral blood. The source is a man in his fifties or sixties with acute or convalescent COVID-19.

The chain uses TRBV11-3 and TRBJ2-3; perhaps TRBD2 as D (5 bases). Germline assignment: CDR1 SGHNT and CDR2 YENEEA. The CDR3 has 14 residues. Trimming shortened V by 2 bases and J by 3 bases, and 9 bases separated the two germline ends. For the CDR3, the DNA is TGTGCCAGCAGCTTACGGGGAGCGACAGATACGCAGTATTTT. Its translation is CASSLRGATDTQYF.

In this sample, this clone turned up once. This rearrangement joins TRBV5-1 to TRBJ2-3, with 7 bases fitting TRBD2. The J segment lost 6 bases and the V segment lost 1 base, leaving 14 bases of the junction unmatched. The CDR3 is 17 residues long. Germline lookup yields CDR1 SGHRS and CDR2 YFSETQ. CDR3 loop: CASSLQGGPLRGDTQYF. The CDR3 nucleotides read TGCGCCAGCAGCTTGCAAGGCGGACCCCTGCGGGGGGATACGCAGTATTTT.

The J gene is TRBJ1-2, the V gene TRBV9; 7 bases line up with TRBD1. Germline loops: CDR1 SGDLS, CDR2 YYNGEE. This CDR3 has 15 amino acids. The junction had 11 bases not matched to a gene; V was cut back by 0 bases and J by 9 bases. This CDR3 reads CASSVALQGIYRYTF. The CDR3 DNA reads as TGTGCCAGCAGCGTAGCTCTACAGGGGATATATCGCTACACCTTC.

V and J are TRBV18 and TRBJ2-3, with unresolved D. CDR3 length: 13 residues. Germline assignment: CDR1 KGHSH and CDR2 LQKENI. The V gene lost 2 bases and the J gene lost 3 bases, with 6 bases spanning the gap. This chain's CDR3 is CASSPLLTDTQYF. DNA for the CDR3: TGTGCCAGCTCACCATTATTAACAGATACGCAGTATTTT.

This clone turned up a few times. V gene TRBV12-5 combines with J gene TRBJ1-2, with 7 bases aligning to TRBD1. In germline, CDR1 is LGHNT, CDR2 FRNRAP. The V and J ends lost 4 bases and 7 bases, in that order; junction bases with no gene match: 9. This CDR3 contains 14 residues. The CDR3 loop reads CASGWMTGMGGYTF. CDR3 coding DNA: TGTGCTAGTGGTTGGATGACAGGGATGGGTGGCTACACCTTC.

This sequence joins TRBV27 and TRBJ1-5, with D possibly TRBD1 on 6 matching bases. Trimming removed 5 bases from V and 7 bases from J, with 12 bases in between. Germline lookup yields CDR1 MNHEY and CDR2 SMNVEV (reference sequence). The CDR3 covers 13 residues. Here the CDR3 DNA reads TGTGCCAGCAGTATCCGGGACAAACAGCCCCAGCATTTT. Translation: CASSIRDKQPQHF.

This clone is categorized as medium-sized. The chain employs TRBV27 and TRBJ2-7, with D tentatively TRBD1 (6 bases). The CDR3 runs 17 residues. The V gene lost 0 bases and the J gene lost 3 bases, with 18 bases spanning the gap. Germline V gives CDR1 MNHEY, CDR2 SMNVEV (reference sequence). CDR3 amino acids: CASSLSFGGQINYEQYF. DNA for the CDR3: TGTGCCAGCAGTTTATCGTTCGGTGGACAGATTAACTACGAGCAGTACTTC.

The chain recombines TRBV28 with TRBJ2-7; 8 bases fit TRBD1. Germline V gene lookup returns CDR1 MDHEN and CDR2 SYDVKM. V gave up 5 bases and J gave up 2 bases; unmatched junction bases: 5. This CDR3 contains 14 residues. CDR3 coding DNA: TGTGCCAGCAGTCCGGGACAGGACCCCTACGAGCAGTACTTC. It encodes CASSPGQDPYEQYF.

This clone was detected once. The rearrangement links TRBV7-2 to TRBJ2-7; 11 nucleotides line up with TRBD2. The CDR3 runs 15 residues. V was pared by 5 bases and J by 5 bases, with 8 bases of the junction left unmatched. Germline V gives CDR1 SGHTA, CDR2 FQGNSA. The CDR3 nucleotides are TGTGCCAGCAGCCCACCGACTAGCGGGACCCACGAGCAGTACTTC. Protein: CASSPPTSGTHEQYF. Based on the CDR3 plus reference TRBV7-2 and TRBJ2-7, the full variable domain is GAGVSQSPSNKVTEKGKDVELRCDPISGHTALYWYRQSLGQGLEFLIYFQGNSAPDKSGLPSDRFSAERTGGSVSTLTIQRTQQEDSAVYLCASSPPTSGTHEQYFGPGTRLTVT.

The chain carries TRBV9 and TRBJ2-7; tentatively, D is TRBD2 (5 bases). This CDR3 has 13 residues. V dropped 5 bases and J dropped 8 bases, with 17 bases sitting between them. Germline values: CDR1 SGDLS, CDR2 YYNGEE. CDR3 residues: CASSIAEGSKQYF. CDR3 DNA: TGTGCCAGCAGTATCGCTGAGGGAAGCAAGCAGTACTTC.

The rearrangement links TRBV19 to TRBJ2-7; unclear D gene. Trimming removed 0 bases from V and 2 bases from J, with 5 bases in between. Germline CDR1 is LNHDA and CDR2 is SQIVND (reference sequence). CDR3 length equals 13 residues. The CDR3 spells CASSIDEAYEQYF. DNA for the CDR3: TGTGCCAGTAGTATAGACGAGGCCTACGAGCAGTACTTC.

This chain connects TRBV15 to TRBJ2-7; 8 nucleotides agree with TRBD1. The V gene end was trimmed by 0 bases and the J gene end by 2 bases; junction bases not matched to a gene: 15. The CDR3 has 19 residues. Germline CDR1 LNHNV, CDR2 YYDKDF (reference sequence). CDR3 in DNA: TGTGCCACCAGCAGAGAGTTCCCGGGGGCCGGGACAGGAGCCTACGAGCAGTACTTC. Residues: CATSREFPGAGTGAYEQYF.

The CDR3 loop is CASSPSNGEQFF. CDR3 DNA: TGTGCCAGCTCACCGTCTAACGGTGAGCAGTTCTTC. V gene TRBV18 combines with J gene TRBJ2-1, with D unclear. Germline CDR1 KGHSH, CDR2 LQKENI. CDR3 length: 12 amino acids. V lost 3 bases to trimming and J lost 9 bases, with 9 bases between them.

CDR3: CASGERDRGTDTQYF. Here the CDR3 DNA reads TGTGCCAGCGGGGAGCGGGATAGAGGGACAGATACGCAGTATTTT. The genes are TRBV28 and TRBJ2-3; 7 positions agree with TRBD2. The CDR3 sequence is 15 residues long. Trimming took 8 bases from V and 3 from J; bases not matched to a gene: 11. Germline V gene sequence: CDR1 MDHEN, CDR2 SYDVKM.

This clone was seen a single time. The chain employs TRBV6-1 and TRBJ2-1; 7 bases match TRBD2. With 3 bases clipped from V and 0 bases from J, the junction kept 5 bases outside the gene matches. The CDR3 totals 16 residues. Looked up from germline, CDR1 is MNHNS and CDR2 is SASEGT. Here the CDR3 reads CASSDLLAVSYNEQFF. CDR3 in DNA: TGTGCCAGCAGTGACCTCCTAGCGGTCTCCTACAATGAGCAGTTCTTC.

The genes are TRBV6-4 and TRBJ1-5, with TRBD1 identical over 10 bases. Germline V lookup: CDR1 MRHNA, CDR2 SNTAGT. Unmatched junction bases numbered 8, after V lost 6 bases and J lost 6 bases. The CDR3 has 15 amino acids. In DNA, the CDR3 is TGTGCCAGCAGCGCGACAGGGGGCGGTGGTCAGCCCCAGCATTTT. Protein: CASSATGGGGQPQHF.

The genes are TRBV18 and TRBJ1-2, with 10 bases fitting TRBD1. Trimming cost V 3 bases and J 6 bases; bases outside gene matches: 1. CDR3 length: 13 amino acids. From germline, CDR1 is KGHSH and CDR2 LQKENI. CDR3 region: CASSPGQGDGYTF. In nucleotides, the CDR3 is TGTGCCAGCTCACCCGGACAGGGGGATGGCTACACCTTC.

V is TRBV4-2 and J is TRBJ2-5, with 9 bases fitting TRBD2. Trimming took 1 base from V and 4 from J; bases not matched to a gene: 4. Germline V gene sequence: CDR1 LGHNA, CDR2 YNFKEQ. This CDR3 is 15 amino acids long. The CDR3 sequence is CASSQGSGSGETQYF. The CDR3 DNA reads TGTGCCAGCAGCCAAGGTAGCGGGAGTGGAGAGACCCAGTACTTC.

The V gene is TRBV24-1, the J gene TRBJ2-2, with 10 bases that match TRBD2. The J segment lost 3 bases and the V segment lost 0 bases, leaving 0 bases of the junction unmatched. CDR1 and CDR2 from the germline V gene are KGHDR and SFDVKD. This CDR3 comprises 16 residues. CDR3 loop: CATSDLSGRDTGELFF. Here the CDR3 DNA reads TGTGCCACCAGTGATTTGAGCGGGAGGGACACCGGGGAGCTGTTTTTT.

The chain has TRBV29-1 and TRBJ2-3; 9 nucleotides match TRBD2. Germline V gene data show CDR1 as SQVTM and CDR2 as ANQGSEA. Trimming cost V 4 bases and J 6 bases; bases outside gene matches: 5. This CDR3 has 13 amino acids. The CDR3 bases are TGCAGCGTTGTAGCGGGAGCGGCGGATACGCAGTATTTT. It specifies CSVVAGAADTQYF.

The CDR3 DNA sequence: TGTGCCAGCAGCTTGAGTCCTAGCGGAAGTAGCTCCTACAATGAGCAGTTCTTC. Its protein product is CASSLSPSGSSSYNEQFF. The V and J genes are TRBV5-5 and TRBJ2-1; 7 bases fit TRBD2. This CDR3 has 18 amino acids. Trimming at V came to 1 base and at J to 0 bases, leaving 10 bases not matched to a gene. CDR1 SGHKS and CDR2 YYEKEE come from the germline V gene (reference sequence).

This rearrangement joins TRBV24-1 to TRBJ2-3, with D possibly being TRBD2 (6 bases). Trimming cost V 9 bases and J 1 base, with 16 bases left between them. This CDR3 region has 15 residues. The germline V gene encodes CDR1 KGHDR and CDR2 SFDVKD. In DNA form, the CDR3 reads TGTGCCACCTCCCGGGGAGGCTCCGGCACAGATACGCAGTATTTT. This sequence encodes CATSRGGSGTDTQYF.

The rearrangement links TRBV4-1 to TRBJ2-5; tentative D call: TRBD2 (5 bases). The germline CDR1 and CDR2 sequences are MGHRA and YSYEKL. V dropped 3 bases and J dropped 5 bases, with 16 bases sitting between them. The CDR3 length is 15 residues. The CDR3 protein is CASSHIRELRETQYF. The CDR3 coding sequence is TGCGCCAGCAGCCACATCCGGGAACTACGGGAGACCCAGTACTTC.

The chain is built from TRBV7-2 and TRBJ1-5; the D gene is possibly TRBD1 (6 bases). Germline CDR1 SGHTA, CDR2 FQGNSA. The CDR3 has 13 residues. V was pared by 5 bases and J by 7 bases, with 12 bases between. The CDR3 loop reads CASSGYREQPQHF. The DNA for the CDR3 is TGTGCCAGCAGCGGGTACAGGGAGCAGCCCCAGCATTTT.

The V gene is TRBV6-4, the J gene TRBJ2-1; 9 nucleotides line up with TRBD2. Germline CDR1 and CDR2: MRHNA and SNTAGT. V trimming: 8 bases; J trimming: 0 bases; junction bases outside the gene matches: 8. CDR3 length: 16 amino acids. CDR3 residues: CASAVGGGGSYNEQFF. The DNA of the CDR3 is TGTGCCAGCGCCGTTGGCGGGGGGGGCTCCTACAATGAGCAGTTCTTC.

CDR3 nucleotides: TGTGCCAGTAGTATCGCCGGACAGGGGTGTATTGAGCAGTTCTTC. This translates into CASSIAGQGCIEQFF. The gene calls are TRBV19 and TRBJ2-1; 9 bases match TRBD1. Germline CDR1 LNHDA, CDR2 SQIVND (reference sequence). CDR3 length equals 15 residues. With 3 bases clipped from V and 9 bases from J, the junction kept 9 bases outside the gene matches.

The chain employs TRBV7-5 and TRBJ2-4; the tabulated D call, TRBD2, remains unverified against the DNA. TRBV7-5 is a known pseudogene. There are 17 residues in the CDR3. DNA of the CDR3: TGTGTCAGAAGCCAACGACTAGCATTTTCGTCAAGAAACATTCAGTACTTC. Translated: CVRSQRLAFSSRNIQYF.

The chain has TRBV5-4 and TRBJ2-1, with 8 bases that match TRBD2. The ends lost 4 bases at V and 2 bases at J; junction bases unmatched: 11. CDR1 is SGHNT and CDR2 is YYREEE in the germline V gene (reference sequence). The CDR3 loop spans 17 amino acids. This CDR3 is CASSRGGGGKTYNEQFF. In nucleotides, the CDR3 is TGTGCCAGCAGCCGAGGCGGCGGGGGGAAAACCTACAATGAGCAGTTCTTC.

CDR3 sequence: CASRGQGVAGGELFF. The DNA of the CDR3 is TGTGCCAGCAGGGGACAGGGTGTCGCGGGCGGGGAGCTGTTTTTT. The chain links TRBV6-5 to TRBJ2-2, with 9 nucleotides matching TRBD1. This CDR3 is built from 15 residues. V trimming: 6 bases; J trimming: 7 bases; junction bases outside the gene matches: 9. From germline, CDR1 is MNHEY and CDR2 SVGAGI.

CDR3 region: CASSTRQESEQYF. CDR3 coding DNA: TGTGCCAGCAGTACAAGACAGGAGTCCGAGCAGTACTTC. The chain joins TRBV6-5 to TRBJ2-7, with TRBD1 as a possible D gene (6 bases). V dropped 5 bases and J dropped 6 bases, with 14 bases sitting between them. The CDR3 contains 13 residues. The germline V gene encodes CDR1 MNHEY and CDR2 SVGAGI.

This clone has a handful of counts. This rearrangement joins TRBV28 to TRBJ1-5; the D is unclear. Germline values: CDR1 MDHEN, CDR2 SYDVKM. This CDR3 has 15 residues. V lost 4 bases and J lost 6, with 16 bases in between. The CDR3 sequence: CASSSGLSAGQPQHF. The CDR3 DNA reads as TGTGCCAGCAGTTCCGGACTTTCGGCGGGTCAGCCCCAGCATTTT.